This entry features one TCR beta chain sequence. Participants spanned ages about 18 to 100 years and resided in some 22 US areas. The sample originates from a study of blood T cell repertoires in COVID-19. Background on the study: Acute-phase and convalescent COVID-19 samples originated in the United States, Italy and Spain.

In the authors' workflow: Reference gene primer amplification gave estimated nucleated cell counts. The protocol was immunoSEQ multiplex PCR, while the TCRdb copy is restricted to in-frame clones and leaves out a portion. V, J and clone size reflect that table, while D and trimming were determined from the DNA. This table has 300,000 to 400,000 clones, approximately 90% appearing once. The length of the CDR3 is 12 residues. Germline CDR1 is SGHAT and CDR2 is FQNNGV. Trimming took 6 bases from V and 8 from J, leaving 13 bases between them. The V and J genes are TRBV11-2 and TRBJ1-2; perhaps TRBD1 as D (5 bases). This sequence originates from a woman in her 30s with acute COVID-19. Sample: PBMCs or T cells enriched from blood (not recorded which). The DNA of the CDR3 is TGTGCCAGCAGTCACAGGATGGGAGGCTACACCTTC. It encodes CASSHRMGGYTF.